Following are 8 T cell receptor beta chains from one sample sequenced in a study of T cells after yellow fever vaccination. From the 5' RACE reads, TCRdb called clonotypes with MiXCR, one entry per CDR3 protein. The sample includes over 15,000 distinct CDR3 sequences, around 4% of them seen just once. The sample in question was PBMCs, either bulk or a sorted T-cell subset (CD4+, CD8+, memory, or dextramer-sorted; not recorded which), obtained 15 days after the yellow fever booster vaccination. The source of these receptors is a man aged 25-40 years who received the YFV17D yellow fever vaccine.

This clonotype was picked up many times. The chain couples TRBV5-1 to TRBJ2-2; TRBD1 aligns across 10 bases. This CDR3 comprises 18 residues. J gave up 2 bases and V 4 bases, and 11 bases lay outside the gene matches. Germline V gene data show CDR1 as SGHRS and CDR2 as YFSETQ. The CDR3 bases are TGCGCCAGCAGCGGTGGGACAGGGGACCCCCTTAACACCGGGGAGCTGTTTTTT. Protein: CASSGGTGDPLNTGELFF.

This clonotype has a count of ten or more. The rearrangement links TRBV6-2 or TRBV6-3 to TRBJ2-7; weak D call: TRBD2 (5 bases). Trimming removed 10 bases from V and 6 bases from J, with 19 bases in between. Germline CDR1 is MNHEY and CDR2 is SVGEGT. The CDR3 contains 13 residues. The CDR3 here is CATSGLYNREQYF. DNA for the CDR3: TGTGCCACCAGCGGACTTTATAACCGCGAGCAGTACTTC.

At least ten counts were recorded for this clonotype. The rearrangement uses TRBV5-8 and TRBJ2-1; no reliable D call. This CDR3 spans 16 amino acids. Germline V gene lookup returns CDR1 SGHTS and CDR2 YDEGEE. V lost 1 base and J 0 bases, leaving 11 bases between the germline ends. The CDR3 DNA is TGTGCCAGCAGCTTGCCGGGCTCGAGCTCCTACAATGAGCAGTTCTTC. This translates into CASSLPGSSSYNEQFF.

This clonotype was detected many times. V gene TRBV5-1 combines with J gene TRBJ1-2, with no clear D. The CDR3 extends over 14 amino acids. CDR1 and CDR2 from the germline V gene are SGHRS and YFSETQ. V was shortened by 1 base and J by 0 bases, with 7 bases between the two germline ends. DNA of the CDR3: TGCGCCAGCAGCTTGTCCCAGACTAACTATGGCTACACCTTC. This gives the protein CASSLSQTNYGYTF.

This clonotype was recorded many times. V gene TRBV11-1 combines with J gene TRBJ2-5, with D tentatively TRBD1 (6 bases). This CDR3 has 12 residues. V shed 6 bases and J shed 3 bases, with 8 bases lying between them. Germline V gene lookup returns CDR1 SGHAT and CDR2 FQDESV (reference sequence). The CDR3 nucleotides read TGTGCCAGCAGTTGGACAGAAGAGACCCAGTACTTC. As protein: CASSWTEETQYF.

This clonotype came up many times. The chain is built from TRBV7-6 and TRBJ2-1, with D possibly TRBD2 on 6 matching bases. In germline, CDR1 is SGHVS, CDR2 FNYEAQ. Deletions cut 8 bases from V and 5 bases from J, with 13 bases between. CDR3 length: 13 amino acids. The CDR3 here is CASVRGGNNEQFF. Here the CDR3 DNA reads TGTGCCAGCGTCCGGGGCGGGAACAATGAGCAGTTCTTC.

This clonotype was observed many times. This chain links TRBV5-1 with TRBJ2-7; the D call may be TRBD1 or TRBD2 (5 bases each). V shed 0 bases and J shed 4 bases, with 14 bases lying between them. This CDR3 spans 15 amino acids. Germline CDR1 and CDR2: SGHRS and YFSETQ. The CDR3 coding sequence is TGCGCCAGCAGCTTGGCCGAGGGAACAGGATACGAGCAGTACTTC. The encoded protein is CASSLAEGTGYEQYF. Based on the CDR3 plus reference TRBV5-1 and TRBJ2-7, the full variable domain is KAGVTQTPRYLIKTRGQQVTLSCSPISGHRSVSWYQQTPGQGLQFLFEYFSETQRNKGNFPGRFSGRQFSNSRSEMNVSTLELGDSALYLCASSLAEGTGYEQYFGPGTRLTVT.

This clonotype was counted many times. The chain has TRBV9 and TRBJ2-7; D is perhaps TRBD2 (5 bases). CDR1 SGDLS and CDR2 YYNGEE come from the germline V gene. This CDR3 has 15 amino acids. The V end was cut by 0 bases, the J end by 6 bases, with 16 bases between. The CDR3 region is CASSVGAGPESEQYF. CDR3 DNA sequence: TGTGCCAGCAGCGTAGGTGCGGGCCCAGAGTCCGAGCAGTACTTC. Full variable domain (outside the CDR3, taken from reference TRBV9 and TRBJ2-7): DSGVTQTPKHLITATGQRVTLRCSPRSGDLSVYWYQQSLDQGLQFLIQYYNGEERAKGNILERFSAQQFPDLHSELNLSSLELGDSALYFCASSVGAGPESEQYFGPGTRLTVT.